These 26 T cell receptor beta chains were sequenced from one sample in a study of blood T cell repertoires in COVID-19. Generated by immunoSEQ multiplex PCR, the TCRdb table keeps only in-frame clones and is missing some. The data hold around 400,000 clones, with roughly 92% observed a single time. The material sequenced was PBMCs or T cells enriched from blood (not recorded which). The receptors here all came from a woman aged 40 to 50 who had been exposed to COVID-19.

The chain recombines TRBV18 with TRBJ2-3; TRBD2 is a possible D gene (6 bases). V lost 2 bases and J lost 1, with 10 bases in between. The CDR3 consists of 15 residues. The germline V gene encodes CDR1 KGHSH and CDR2 LQKENI. DNA for the CDR3: TGTGCCAGCTCACCAATACTAGCCGGCACAGATACGCAGTATTTT. This encodes CASSPILAGTDTQYF. Together with reference TRBV18 and TRBJ2-3, the CDR3 gives the full variable domain: NAGVMQNPRHLVRRRGQEARLRCSPMKGHSHVYWYRQLPEEGLKFMVYLQKENIIDESGMPKERFSAEFPKEGPSILRIQQVVRGDSAAYFCASSPILAGTDTQYFGPGTRLTVL.

V usage is TRBV19 and J usage is TRBJ2-7; D possibly corresponds to TRBD2 (5 bases). V lost 5 bases and J lost 2, with 10 bases in between. The CDR3 spans 13 residues. Germline lookup yields CDR1 LNHDA and CDR2 SQIVND (reference sequence). The DNA for the CDR3 is TGTGCCAGTAGTTCCAGGACTCCCTACGAGCAGTACTTC. Protein product: CASSSRTPYEQYF.

The genes are TRBV30 and TRBJ1-1, with D possibly being TRBD1 (5 bases). CDR1 is GTSNPN, CDR2 SVGIG, per germline (reference sequence). With 3 bases removed from V and 4 bases from J, the gap between germline ends came to 12 bases. The CDR3 length is 13 residues. In DNA form, the CDR3 reads TGTGCCTGGAGGGACCAGGGTTTCACTGAAGCTTTCTTT. Translating gives CAWRDQGFTEAFF.

The chain recombines TRBV2 with TRBJ1-3, with D possibly TRBD1 on 5 matching bases. The length of the CDR3 is 14 residues. The germline V gene has CDR1 SNHLY and CDR2 FYNNEI. V lost 5 bases and J lost 2, with 10 bases in between. The DNA for the CDR3 is TGTGCCAGCAGTCTGGGGGGGGCTGGAAACACCATATATTTT. The encoded protein is CASSLGGAGNTIYF.

J is TRBJ2-7 and V is TRBV5-6; D perhaps matches TRBD1 (6 bases). The CDR3 runs to 15 residues. The V gene lost 4 bases and the J gene lost 3 bases, with 17 bases spanning the gap. Per germline, CDR1 SGHDT and CDR2 YYEEEE. The CDR3 DNA reads TGTGCCAGCAGCCCGGAACCGACAGGCCACTACGAGCAGTACTTC. This gives the protein CASSPEPTGHYEQYF.

The chain uses TRBV7-6 and TRBJ2-7, with D unclear. This CDR3 spans 14 amino acids. Germline CDR1 SGHVS, CDR2 FNYEAQ. V lost 5 bases, J lost 0 bases, and 11 bases lay in between. CDR3 residues: CASSTKRYSYEQYF. The CDR3 DNA reads as TGTGCCAGCAGCACTAAAAGGTACTCCTACGAGCAGTACTTC.

V and J are TRBV30 and TRBJ1-2, with 9 bases lining up with TRBD1. This CDR3 is built from 13 residues. V shed 4 bases and J 4 bases; nucleotides not matched to a gene: 4. CDR1 and CDR2 from the germline V gene are GTSNPN and SVGIG (reference sequence). CDR3 protein: CAWTRDRAYGYTF. CDR3 nucleotides: TGTGCCTGGACCCGGGACAGGGCCTATGGCTACACCTTC.

The rearrangement links TRBV7-8 to TRBJ1-6; TRBD1 matches at 9 bases. Germline V lookup: CDR1 SGHVS, CDR2 FQNEAQ. The CDR3 loop spans 20 amino acids. V lost 1 base, J lost 1 base, and 11 bases stayed unmatched. DNA of the CDR3: TGTGCCAGCAGCTTAGAGGGCACAGGGGGCTGGGGGTCCTATAATTCACCCCTCCACTTT. Translating gives CASSLEGTGGWGSYNSPLHF.

The chain has TRBV7-2 and TRBJ2-5; 12 nucleotides match TRBD1. V dropped 0 bases and J dropped 5; count of bases not matched to a gene: 4. The CDR3 length is 16 residues. The germline CDR1 and CDR2 sequences are SGHTA and FQGNSA. For the CDR3, the DNA is TGTGCCAGCAGCTTAGCCCGGGACAGGGGGCTGGAGACCCAGTACTTC. Its translation is CASSLARDRGLETQYF.

This clone was seen a single time. The chain employs TRBV5-1 and TRBJ2-3, with TRBD2 identical over 9 bases. The V gene end was trimmed by 3 bases and the J gene end by 2 bases; junction bases not matched to a gene: 19. CDR1 and CDR2 from the germline V gene are SGHRS and YFSETQ. The CDR3 is 20 amino acids. CDR3 protein: CASSWGRVQSGRRDTDTQYF. In nucleotides, the CDR3 is TGCGCCAGCAGCTGGGGGCGCGTCCAGAGCGGGAGGCGGGACACAGATACGCAGTATTTT.

The chain carries TRBV10-2 and TRBJ1-4; 7 bases are shared with TRBD1. Germline V gene lookup returns CDR1 WSHSY and CDR2 SAAADI. The CDR3 runs 14 residues. V gave up 4 bases and J gave up 8 bases; unmatched junction bases: 7. In nucleotides, the CDR3 is TGCGCCAGCAGTGGTGGGACAGTGATCGAAAAACTGTTTTTT. Protein sequence: CASSGGTVIEKLFF.

V is TRBV2 and J is TRBJ1-2; a weak D match, TRBD1 (5 bases). This CDR3 is 13 amino acids long. The V end lost 1 base, the J end lost 6 bases, and 9 bases lay between the germline ends. Per germline, CDR1 SNHLY and CDR2 FYNNEI. CDR3 nucleotide sequence: TGTGCCAGCAGTGAAGGACAGTACAATGGCTACACCTTC. Translated: CASSEGQYNGYTF. Based on the CDR3 plus reference TRBV2 and TRBJ1-2, the full variable domain is EPEVTQTPSHQVTQMGQEVILRCVPISNHLYFYWYRQILGQKVEFLVSFYNNEISEKSEIFDDQFSVERPDGSNFTLKIRSTKLEDSAMYFCASSEGQYNGYTFGSGTRLTVV.

J is TRBJ1-1 and V is TRBV30, with TRBD1 matching over 9 bases. Germline V gene data show CDR1 as GTSNPN and CDR2 as SVGIG (reference sequence). This CDR3 is 12 amino acids long. Germline trimming cut 8 bases from V and 5 bases from J; bases unmatched to any gene: 6. Here the CDR3 DNA reads TGTGCCGGAGACAGGGGGAAGACTGAAGCTTTCTTT. Translated: CAGDRGKTEAFF. The full variable domain, with the rest looked up from reference TRBV30 and TRBJ1-1, is SQTIHQWPATLVQPVGSPLSLECTVEGTSNPNLYWYRQAAGRGLQLLFYSVGIGQISSEVPQNLSASRPQDRQFILSSKKLLLSDSGFYLCAGDRGKTEAFFGQGTRLTVV.

The genes are TRBV10-3 and TRBJ1-5, with D tentatively TRBD1 (5 bases). The V end lost 0 bases, the J end lost 3 bases, and 9 bases lay between the germline ends. Per the germline V gene, CDR1 is ENHRY and CDR2 is SYGVKD. This CDR3 has 15 amino acids. The CDR3 loop is CAISESGLFNQPQHF. The CDR3 DNA is TGTGCCATCAGTGAGTCGGGGCTCTTCAATCAGCCCCAGCATTTT.

The rearrangement uses TRBV19 and TRBJ2-5; D is possibly TRBD2 (7 bases). Germline V gene sequence: CDR1 LNHDA, CDR2 SQIVND (reference sequence). Trimming stripped 2 bases from V and 2 bases from J, with 18 bases between. This CDR3 spans 17 amino acids. CDR3 DNA sequence: TGTGCCAGTAGTATATCCGCCGTAGGGGGGGGACAAGAGACCCAGTACTTC. This gives the protein CASSISAVGGGQETQYF. The whole variable domain, remainder taken from reference TRBV19 and TRBJ2-5, is DGGITQSPKYLFRKEGQNVTLSCEQNLNHDAMYWYRQDPGQGLRLIYYSQIVNDFQKGDIAEGYSVSREKKESFPLTVTSAQKNPTAFYLCASSISAVGGGQETQYFGPGTRLLVL.

The chain joins TRBV27 to TRBJ2-1; 7 bases map to TRBD1. CDR3 length: 14 residues. V lost 5 bases, J lost 8 bases, and 9 bases stayed unmatched. The germline gives CDR1 MNHEY, CDR2 SMNVEV (reference sequence). The CDR3 DNA is TGTGCCAGCAGTACAACGACAGGGTGGTATGAGCAGTTCTTC. Its translation is CASSTTTGWYEQFF.

The chain has TRBV30 and TRBJ1-1; no clear D. The germline V gene has CDR1 GTSNPN and CDR2 SVGIG (reference sequence). V was pared by 4 bases and J by 0 bases, with 9 bases between. This CDR3 region has 13 residues. For the CDR3, the DNA is TGTGCCTGGAACGCACTAATGAACACTGAAGCTTTCTTT. Amino acids: CAWNALMNTEAFF.

Here the CDR3 DNA reads TGTGCCAGCAGCGCCGAACAGGGTAGCAATCAGCCCCAGCATTTT. This sequence encodes CASSAEQGSNQPQHF. The chain links TRBV5-8 to TRBJ1-5; a weak D match, TRBD1 (6 bases). Germline assignment: CDR1 SGHTS and CDR2 YDEGEE. V was cut by 4 bases and J by 0 bases, with 11 bases left in between. This CDR3 has 15 amino acids.

CDR3 in amino acids: CASRRANEKLFF. The CDR3 coding sequence is TGTGCCAGTCGACGGGCTAATGAAAAACTGTTTTTT. The chain recombines TRBV2 with TRBJ1-4; D gene ambiguous. Germline V gene data show CDR1 as SNHLY and CDR2 as FYNNEI. The CDR3 totals 12 residues. V was shortened by 9 bases and J by 3 bases, with 8 bases between the two germline ends.

This chain joins TRBV7-2 and TRBJ1-2; D is possibly TRBD1 (6 bases). The CDR3 runs to 14 residues. Trimming cost V 1 base and J 4 bases, with 10 bases left between them. Per germline, CDR1 SGHTA and CDR2 FQGNSA. CDR3 DNA: TGTGCCAGCAGCTTAGACAGGGCCAGCTATGGCTACACCTTC. It specifies CASSLDRASYGYTF.

The chain employs TRBV18 and TRBJ1-5; D is unclear. This CDR3 region has 16 residues. In germline, CDR1 is KGHSH, CDR2 LQKENI. Trimming cost V 6 bases and J 2 bases, with 17 bases left between them. Written as DNA, the CDR3 is TGTGCCAGCTCTAAAAACGCCCGGGGTGGCAATCAGCCCCAGCATTTT. It translates to CASSKNARGGNQPQHF.

This sequence joins TRBV6-2 or TRBV6-3 and TRBJ2-3, with 8 bases aligning to TRBD1. V shed 5 bases and J 6 bases; nucleotides not matched to a gene: 7. The CDR3 runs to 14 residues. In germline, CDR1 is MNHEY, CDR2 SVGEGT. CDR3 bases: TGTGCCAGCAGTAAGGGGACAGGCAAGGATACGCAGTATTTT. Translating it yields CASSKGTGKDTQYF.

V usage is TRBV3-1 (or the pseudogene TRBV3-2) and J usage is TRBJ1-1; perhaps TRBD1 as D (5 bases). Trimming left V 7 bases short and J 3 bases short, with 18 bases between. This CDR3 contains 15 residues. Germline V gives CDR1 LGHDT, CDR2 YNNKEL (reference sequence). As DNA, the CDR3 is TGTGCCAGCACCATACGTCGGGGAGGGGACACTGAAGCTTTCTTT. Translated, it gives CASTIRRGGDTEAFF.

This sequence joins TRBV12-5 and TRBJ2-1; D might be TRBD1 (5 bases). Germline V gene data show CDR1 as LGHNT and CDR2 as FRNRAP. The CDR3 length is 15 residues. Trimming removed 5 bases at V and 5 bases at J, with 16 bases between. The CDR3 here is CASGLLGRPDNEQFF. In nucleotides, the CDR3 is TGTGCTAGTGGTCTCCTGGGGCGGCCCGACAATGAGCAGTTCTTC.

The rearrangement joins TRBV27 to TRBJ2-7; 7 bases are shared with TRBD2. The length of the CDR3 is 15 residues. CDR1 is MNHEY and CDR2 is SMNVEV in the germline V gene (reference sequence). V lost 0 bases to trimming and J lost 4 bases; unmatched junction nucleotides: 6. DNA for the CDR3: TGTGCCAGCAGTTTATCTCGGGCGGGGGAATACGAGCAGTACTTC. Amino acid sequence: CASSLSRAGEYEQYF.

On this clone: Other nucleotide sequences in the sample specify the same CDR3. The chain carries TRBV27 and TRBJ1-1; tentatively, D is TRBD1 (5 bases). CDR1 is MNHEY, CDR2 SMNVEV, per germline (reference sequence). This CDR3 is built from 13 residues. Trimming left V 7 bases short and J 0 bases short, with 9 bases between. For the CDR3, the DNA is TGTGCCAGCACGGGGGAGATGAACACTGAAGCTTTCTTT. Residues: CASTGEMNTEAFF.